This T cell receptor beta chain was profiled in a study of PD-L1 blockade in urothelial cancer. Background on the study: Males with urothelial cancer arising in the bladder constituted about 90% of the roughly 30 patients. Earlier, patients had received 0 to 3 chemotherapy regimens. The analyses of blood took place 3 weeks (second dose) and 6 weeks after treatment start.

This clone is labeled medium-sized. Germline V lookup: CDR1 SGHRS, CDR2 YFSETQ. The CDR3 runs 14 residues. Trimming left V 1 base short and J 5 bases short, with 12 bases between. The protocol was immunoSEQ multiplex PCR, while the TCRdb copy is restricted to in-frame clones and leaves out a portion. The table lists about 35,000 clones, over 75% of them singletons. The sequenced sample was PBMCs, obtained around atezolizumab (anti-PD-L1) treatment. The clonotype originates from a man between 65 and 80 years old with urothelial cancer. The chain links TRBV5-1 to TRBJ2-5; D is perhaps TRBD2 (5 bases). The CDR3 DNA reads TGCGCCAGCAGCTTGTTCGGGGTCGGGGAGACCCAGTACTTC. Translated, it gives CASSLFGVGETQYF.